This T cell receptor (beta chain) was captured by sequencing in a study of blood T cell repertoires in COVID-19. Study-level background: Collection of acute and convalescent COVID-19 samples took place in the United States, Italy and Spain. Nucleic acid was either cDNA or gDNA, and it came from T cells, B-cell-depleted T cells, or PBMCs.

In the study's own analysis: From reference gene primer amplification, estimates of nucleated cell counts were derived. Only in-frame clones appear in the TCRdb table, and some are missing; sequencing was by immunoSEQ multiplex PCR. V and J calls plus clone size are reproduced from that table; the DNA served to infer D and trimming. The profile shows 380,000 or so clones, around 90% of them singletons. In germline, CDR1 is GTSNPN, CDR2 SVGIG (reference sequence). This CDR3 spans 17 amino acids. The trim removed 3 bases at V and 4 bases at J, leaving 12 bases unmatched. Material: peripheral blood. The TCR sequence derives from a middle-aged man with acute or convalescent COVID-19. The chain recombines TRBV30 with TRBJ2-2; 9 nucleotides align to TRBD2. CDR3 coding DNA: TGTGCCTGGAGCGCGGGAGGGCCCTCTTCGTCCACCGGGGAGCTGTTTTTT. Amino acids: CAWSAGGPSSSTGELFF.